This is a list of T cell receptor beta chains from one sample in a study of T cells in Graves' hyperthyroidism and ophthalmopathy. TCRdb used MiXCR to reprocess the multiplex PCR reads, holding one entry per CDR3 protein. Altogether around 190,000 distinct CDR3 sequences are present, 17% being singletons, with the ten largest covering around 52%. Sequencing was performed on blood. The origin of the receptors is a woman between 45 and 65 years old with Graves' hyperthyroidism. Both conserved end residues are part of each CDR3. D genes are given only for firm matches. Clone size is given for some rows only: seen once, a few or many times, or a class if the clone is expanded.

V gene,clone size,D gene,CDR3 length,J gene,CDR3 protein,CDR3 DNA
TRBV2,many,.,15,TRBJ1-4,CASTQRTGHGGELFF,TGTGCCAGCACCCAGCGGACCGGGCATGGTGGGGAACTGTTTTTT
TRBV7-3,.,.,15,TRBJ2-3,CASSLMGEETDTQYF,TGTGCCAGCAGCTTAATGGGGGAGGAGACAGATACGCAGTATTTT
TRBV10-3,.,TRBD1,13,TRBJ1-1,CASGQGAGTEAFF,TGTGCCAGCGGACAGGGGGCGGGAACTGAAGCTTTCTTT
TRBV27,.,.,14,TRBJ2-7,CASSLAGLTYEQYF,TGTGCCAGCAGTTTAGCGGGGTTAACCTACGAGCAGTACTTC
TRBV5-1,few,.,14,TRBJ1-3,CASSLDSSGNTIYF,TGCGCCAGCAGCTTGGATTCCTCTGGAAACACCATATATTTT
TRBV10-3,few,.,11,TRBJ2-1,CAITGNNEQFF,TGTGCCATCACAGGAAACAATGAGCAGTTCTTC
TRBV29-1,few,TRBD1,12,TRBJ2-7,CSGRTGPYEQYF,TGCAGCGGCAGGACAGGCCCCTACGAGCAGTACTTC
TRBV20-1,many,.,14,TRBJ1-1,CSAHEGGVNTEAFF,TGCAGTGCTCACGAGGGGGGGGTGAACACTGAAGCTTTCTTT
TRBV12-3/TRBV12-4,.,.,15,TRBJ2-3,CTSSSLLGSTDTQYF,TGTACCAGCAGCAGTTTATTAGGTAGCACAGATACGCAGTATTTT
TRBV20-1,many,.,15,TRBJ2-2,CSARAVPLLTGELFF,TGCAGTGCTAGAGCGGTCCCTTTACTCACCGGGGAGCTGTTTTTT
TRBV7-2,many,TRBD1,15,TRBJ2-7,CASSQGQGVSYEQYF,TGTGCCAGCAGCCAGGGACAGGGTGTCTCCTACGAGCAGTACTTC
TRBV5-5,many,.,15,TRBJ1-1,CASSSPGTENTEAFF,TGTGCCAGCAGCTCACCCGGGACGGAGAACACTGAAGCTTTCTTT
TRBV3-1,.,TRBD2,17,TRBJ2-5,CASSQDLTSGRVETQYF,TGTGCCAGCAGCCAAGACCTGACTAGCGGGAGGGTAGAGACCCAGTACTTC
TRBV13,.,.,13,TRBJ2-3,CASGPRPPDTQYF,TGTGCCAGCGGCCCCCGCCCCCCAGATACGCAGTATTTT
TRBV5-4,few,.,16,TRBJ1-1,CASSLGGVIMNTEAFF,TGTGCCAGCAGCTTGGGGGGCGTTATTATGAACACTGAAGCTTTCTTT
TRBV12-3/TRBV12-4,many,.,12,TRBJ2-5,CASSPREETQYF,TGTGCCAGCAGTCCCAGGGAAGAGACCCAGTACTTC
TRBV10-3,many,.,13,TRBJ2-7,CAIQSRGLQEQYF,TGTGCCATCCAGAGCAGGGGATTGCAGGAGCAGTACTTC
TRBV7-9,few,TRBD2,18,TRBJ2-1,CATTGLAGVGGSYNEQFF,TGTGCCACTACGGGACTAGCGGGAGTAGGGGGGTCCTACAATGAGCAGTTCTTC
TRBV4-1,many,TRBD1,16,TRBJ2-7,CASSQVATGGRGEQYF,TGCGCCAGCAGCCAAGTGGCGACAGGGGGCCGAGGCGAGCAGTACTTC
TRBV2,.,.,14,TRBJ2-3,CASSEGKSTDTQYF,TGTGCCAGCAGTGAGGGCAAGAGCACAGATACGCAGTATTTT
TRBV6-1,many,.,17,TRBJ1-1,CASSDRVGMGLNTEAFF,TGTGCCAGCAGTGACAGGGTTGGGATGGGTTTGAACACTGAAGCTTTCTTT
TRBV7-9,few,.,14,TRBJ1-2,CASSPSGANYGYTF,TGTGCCAGCAGCCCCTCGGGTGCTAACTATGGCTACACCTTC
TRBV20-1,.,TRBD2,11,TRBJ2-5,CSALAGGIQYF,TGCAGTGCCCTCGCGGGGGGAATCCAGTACTTC
TRBV6-2/TRBV6-3,.,.,15,TRBJ2-1,CASSWPASSYNEQFF,TGTGCCAGCAGTTGGCCGGCTAGCTCCTACAATGAGCAGTTCTTC
TRBV15,once,TRBD2,13,TRBJ2-7,CATSLGGSYEQYF,TGTGCCACCAGCTTGGGCGGGAGCTACGAGCAGTACTTC
TRBV10-3,few,.,17,TRBJ2-5,CAISESVGRASQETQYF,TGTGCCATCAGTGAGTCGGTGGGCAGGGCGAGCCAAGAGACCCAGTACTTC
TRBV27,many,TRBD1,15,TRBJ1-1,CASSPRQGRITEAFF,TGTGCCAGCAGTCCTCGACAGGGGCGGATCACTGAAGCTTTCTTT
TRBV30,many,TRBD2,14,TRBJ2-1,CAWSDPGTSVGQFF,TGTGCCTGGAGTGACCCCGGGACTAGTGTCGGGCAGTTCTTC
TRBV7-2,many,.,14,TRBJ2-3,CASVDRGSTDTQYF,TGTGCCAGCGTCGATCGGGGTAGCACAGATACGCAGTATTTT
TRBV2,many,.,13,TRBJ2-5,CASSEGAAETQYF,TGTGCCAGCAGTGAAGGGGCCGCGGAGACCCAGTACTTC
TRBV28,many,.,11,TRBJ1-1,CASSFPPEAFF,TGTGCCAGCAGTTTCCCTCCTGAAGCTTTCTTT
TRBV20-1,few,TRBD1,13,TRBJ1-3,CSAIQGGGNTIYF,TGCAGTGCTATTCAGGGGGGGGGAAACACCATATATTTT